This TCR beta chain was profiled in a study of T cells in Graves' hyperthyroidism and ophthalmopathy. Study conclusions and caveats: Ophthalmopathy and stable hyperthyroidism were told apart by a 13 V-J model.

Regarding this clonotype: Its antigen is currently unknown.

Authors of the study amplified TCR beta CDR3 regions from RNA transcripts. HTBI primers were used for first-round RT-PCR of the TCR CDR3. TCRdb fed the multiplex PCR reads into MiXCR, producing one record per CDR3 protein. The table includes 300,000 to 500,000 distinct CDR3 sequences, over 11% detected once. This CDR3 has 13 residues. With V trimmed by 5 bases and J by 5 bases, 7 bases remained unmatched. Per germline, CDR1 DFQATT and CDR2 SNEGSKA (reference sequence). This clonotype was sampled from a man aged 45-65 years with Graves' ophthalmopathy. The sequencing input was blood. The chain joins TRBV20-1 to TRBJ1-1; 8 bases are shared with TRBD1. CDR3 protein: CSAARTGRTEAFF. CDR3 nucleotides: TGCAGTGCTGCGCGGACAGGGAGGACTGAAGCTTTCTTT.